This is a list of T cell receptor beta chains from one sample in a study of T-cell memory formation after mild COVID-19. TCRdb reanalysed the 5' RACE reads using MiXCR and keeps one entry per CDR3 protein. The sample carries around 310,000 distinct CDR3 sequences, more than 15% recorded once. The sequenced sample consisted of PBMCs or a T cell subset sorted from them (not recorded which). The receptor source for this set is a man between 18 and 29 years old who had mild COVID-19 (a few samples of this study predate the infection). Cell type and time point are not known. CDR3s include the opening cysteine and the closing phenylalanine or tryptophan. A D gene is named only where the DNA matches it firmly. Not every row has a clone size; where given, it reads once, few, many or a size class.

clone size: .
D gene: TRBD2
V gene: TRBV10-2
J gene: TRBJ2-7
CDR3 protein: CAGGTSSYEQYF
CDR3 DNA: TGCGCCGGCGGGACTAGCTCCTACGAGCAGTACTTC

clone size: .
D gene: .
V gene: TRBV5-1
J gene: TRBJ2-5
CDR3 protein: CASSLQTGEWETQYF
CDR3 DNA: TGCGCCAGCAGCTTGCAGACAGGAGAATGGGAGACCCAGTACTTC

clone size: many
D gene: .
V gene: TRBV12-3/TRBV12-4
J gene: TRBJ2-3
CDR3 protein: CASSLAGGLTDTQYF
CDR3 DNA: TGTGCCAGCAGTTTAGCGGGGGGGCTCACAGATACGCAGTATTTT

clone size: few
D gene: TRBD1
V gene: TRBV5-5
J gene: TRBJ1-4
CDR3 protein: CASSPPAGGSEKLFF
CDR3 DNA: TGTGCCAGCAGCCCGCCGGCAGGGGGTTCAGAAAAACTGTTTTTT

clone size: few
D gene: TRBD1
V gene: TRBV28
J gene: TRBJ1-5
CDR3 protein: CASSTHRTGVNQPQHF
CDR3 DNA: TGTGCCAGCAGTACCCACCGGACAGGGGTCAATCAGCCCCAGCATTTT

clone size: few
D gene: .
V gene: TRBV12-3/TRBV12-4
J gene: TRBJ1-2
CDR3 protein: CASSVTAGGYTF
CDR3 DNA: TGTGCCAGCAGTGTGACGGCAGGTGGCTACACCTTC

clone size: many
D gene: .
V gene: TRBV7-2
J gene: TRBJ2-3
CDR3 protein: CASSLWVGPRYF
CDR3 DNA: TGTGCCAGCAGCTTATGGGTCGGCCCGAGGTATTTT

clone size: .
D gene: .
V gene: TRBV29-1
J gene: TRBJ1-2
CDR3 protein: CSVEDRGRDNYGYTF
CDR3 DNA: TGCAGCGTTGAAGATCGGGGCAGGGATAACTATGGCTACACCTTC

clone size: .
D gene: .
V gene: TRBV25-1
J gene: TRBJ2-1
CDR3 protein: CASSERASWGNEQFF
CDR3 DNA: TGTGCAAGCAGTGAACGGGCTAGTTGGGGGAATGAGCAGTTCTTC

clone size: .
D gene: .
V gene: TRBV3-1
J gene: TRBJ1-1
CDR3 protein: CASSQVQWGAEAFF
CDR3 DNA: TGTGCCAGCAGCCAAGTCCAATGGGGCGCTGAAGCTTTCTTT

clone size: .
D gene: TRBD1
V gene: TRBV5-1
J gene: TRBJ1-1
CDR3 protein: CASSRDSQNTEAFF
CDR3 DNA: TGCGCCAGCAGCCGGGACAGCCAGAACACTGAGGCTTTCTTT

clone size: .
D gene: TRBD2
V gene: TRBV7-2
J gene: TRBJ2-4
CDR3 protein: CASSQRGGIQYF
CDR3 DNA: TGTGCCAGCAGCCAACGGGGGGGCATTCAGTACTTC

clone size: .
D gene: .
V gene: TRBV10-2
J gene: TRBJ2-5
CDR3 protein: CASNTDSSSWGETQYF
CDR3 DNA: TGCGCCAGCAACACGGACAGCAGTTCTTGGGGAGAGACCCAGTACTTC

clone size: few
D gene: .
V gene: TRBV10-3
J gene: TRBJ2-7
CDR3 protein: CAILGATAYEQYF
CDR3 DNA: TGTGCCATCCTAGGGGCAACCGCCTACGAGCAGTACTTC

clone size: few
D gene: .
V gene: TRBV5-1
J gene: TRBJ2-2
CDR3 protein: CASSLGRGANTGELFF
CDR3 DNA: TGCGCCAGCAGCTTGGGGCGAGGGGCGAACACCGGGGAGCTGTTTTTT

clone size: .
D gene: TRBD1
V gene: TRBV20-1
J gene: TRBJ1-1
CDR3 protein: CSAGLGRGLSTNTEAFF
CDR3 DNA: TGCAGTGCTGGCCTCGGCAGGGGGCTCTCTACGAACACTGAAGCTTTCTTT